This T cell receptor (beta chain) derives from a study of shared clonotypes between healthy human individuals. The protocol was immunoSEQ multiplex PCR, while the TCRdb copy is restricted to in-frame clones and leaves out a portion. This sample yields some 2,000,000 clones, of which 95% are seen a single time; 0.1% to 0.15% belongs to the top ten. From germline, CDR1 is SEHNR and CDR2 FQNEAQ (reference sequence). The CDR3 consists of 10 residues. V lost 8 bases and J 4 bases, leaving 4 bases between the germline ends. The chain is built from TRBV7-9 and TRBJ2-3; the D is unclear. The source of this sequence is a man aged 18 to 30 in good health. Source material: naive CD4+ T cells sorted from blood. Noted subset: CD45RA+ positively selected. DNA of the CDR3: TGTGCCAGCGGGGCAGATACGCAGTATTTT. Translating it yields CASGADTQYF.